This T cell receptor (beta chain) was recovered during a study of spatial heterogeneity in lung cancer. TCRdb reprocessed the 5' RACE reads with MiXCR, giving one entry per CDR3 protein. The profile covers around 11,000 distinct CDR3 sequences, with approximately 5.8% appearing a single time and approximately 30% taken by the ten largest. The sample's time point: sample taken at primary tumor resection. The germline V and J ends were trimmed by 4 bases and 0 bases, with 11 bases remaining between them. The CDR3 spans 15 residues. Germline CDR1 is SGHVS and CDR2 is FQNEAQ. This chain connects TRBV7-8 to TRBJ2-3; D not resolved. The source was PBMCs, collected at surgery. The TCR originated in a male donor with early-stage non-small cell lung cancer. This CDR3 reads CASSSAYDSTDTQYF. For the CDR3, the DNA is TGTGCCAGCAGCTCGGCTTATGATAGCACAGATACGCAGTATTTT.